What follows are 3 T cell receptor beta chains derived from one specimen sequenced in a study of cytomegalovirus exposure and HLA in healthy donors. This PCR relied on a set of 60 Vbeta primers and 13 Jbeta primers. The assay was immunoSEQ multiplex PCR, and TCRdb's table has in-frame clones only and misses some. In the table there are around 140,000 clones, about three quarters of which are singletons. Specimen: PBMCs. These receptors originate from a woman aged 18 to 35 in good health and CMV-seronegative.

This sequence joins TRBV7-9 and TRBJ2-7; TRBD2 matches at 13 bases. V dropped 6 bases and J dropped 4; count of bases not matched to a gene: 6. The CDR3 totals 15 residues. Germline V CDR1 and CDR2: SEHNR, FQNEAQ (reference sequence). The CDR3 DNA follows: TGTGCCAGCAGTACCGGGACTAGCGGGATATACGAGCAGTACTTC. It is translated as CASSTGTSGIYEQYF.

The V gene is TRBV30, the J gene TRBJ2-5, with a possible D match to TRBD2 (6 bases). V lost 3 bases and J 7 bases, leaving 24 bases between the germline ends. Germline CDR1 is GTSNPN and CDR2 is SVGIG (reference sequence). The CDR3 spans 16 residues. The CDR3 DNA is TGTGCCTGGAGCGGCAACCGACTAGGCGTCTGGGTGACCCAGTACTTC. It yields the protein CAWSGNRLGVWVTQYF.

This rearrangement joins TRBV7-6 to TRBJ1-3; D perhaps matches TRBD1 (5 bases). Germline V gene data show CDR1 as SGHVS and CDR2 as FNYEAQ. V was cut by 1 base and J by 0 bases, with 10 bases left in between. The CDR3 covers 16 residues. The CDR3 spells CASSLGGSLSGNTIYF. The CDR3 DNA is TGTGCCAGCAGCTTAGGGGGCTCCCTCTCTGGAAACACCATATATTTT.